The clone carrying this TCR beta chain has ten or more counts. With 7 bases removed from V and 3 bases from J, the gap between germline ends came to 19 bases. The CDR3 loop spans 15 amino acids. Germline V lookup: CDR1 MNHEY, CDR2 SMNVEV (reference sequence). The record originates from a study of shared clonotypes between healthy human individuals. Method: immunoSEQ multiplex PCR; TCRdb's copy keeps in-frame clones and lacks some. The profile shows under 1 million clones, 85% to 95% of them singletons. Only CD45RO-negative cells positively selected for CCR7 counted as naive CD8 cells, so terminally differentiated effector memory CD45RA+ cells were excluded.

This clonotype was sampled from a young man in good health. Material: naive CD8+ T cells sorted from blood. The gene calls are TRBV27 and TRBJ2-7; D perhaps matches TRBD2 (6 bases). DNA of the CDR3: TGTGCCAGCATTGCCATTTTGGAGGGAGACTACGAGCAGTACTTC. Amino acid sequence: CASIAILEGDYEQYF.